The TCR beta chain described here comes from a study of blood T cell repertoires in COVID-19. Of note for this clone: One end of the junction varies from germline; a read error may be responsible.

The CDR3 length is 19 residues. The germline gives CDR1 SGHNT, CDR2 YYREEE (reference sequence). The repertoire was sequenced with immunoSEQ multiplex PCR; TCRdb's copy has only in-frame clones and lacks some. This sample yields hundreds of thousands of clones, of which roughly 86% are seen a single time; 1% belongs to the top ten. Sequencing was carried out using PBMCs or T cells enriched from blood (not recorded which). The clonotype originates from a woman aged 30 to 39 who had recovered from COVID-19. The J gene is TRBJ2-3, the V gene TRBV5-4; 11 bases agree with TRBD2. The CDR3 DNA follows: TGTGCCAGCAGTTTGGGACTAGCGGTAGTCAAGAGCTCTACAGATACGCAGTATTTT. Its protein product is CASSLGLAVVKSSTDTQYF. Complete variable domain (other parts from reference TRBV5-4 and TRBJ2-3): ETGVTQSPTHLIKTRGQQVTLRCSSQSGHNTVSWYQQALGQGPQFIFQYYREEENGRGNFPPRFSGLQFPNYSSELNVNALELDDSALYLCASSLGLAVVKSSTDTQYFGPGTRLTVL.